This TCR beta chain stems from a study of T cells in Graves' hyperthyroidism and ophthalmopathy. Background on the study: Blood from the periphery was taken at initial diagnosis, before any treatment.

The study, taken as a whole, reports: Separating ophthalmopathy from stable hyperthyroidism was achieved by a 13 V-J model. Most clonotypes expanded in thyroid above 0.001 were likewise present in blood.

The TCR beta CDR3 regions underwent amplification using RNA transcripts as the source. TCR CDR3 regions were first amplified by RT-PCR with HTBI primers. TCRdb ran MiXCR on the multiplex PCR reads and lists one entry per CDR3 protein. The table lists almost 500,000 distinct CDR3 sequences, approximately 23% of them singletons. Patients having uncontrolled infection, another autoimmune disease, pregnancy or lactation were not included. This clonotype was counted ten times or more. What it recognizes is unknown. This clonotype originated in a woman aged 65 to 85 with Graves' ophthalmopathy. The sequencing input was blood.

CDR3 loop: CASRIQGSNQPQHF. DNA for the CDR3: TGTGCCAGCAGGATACAGGGATCCAATCAGCCCCAGCATTTT. This chain links TRBV28 with TRBJ1-5; possible D gene TRBD1, 6 bases. CDR3 length equals 14 residues. CDR1 is MDHEN and CDR2 is SYDVKM in the germline V gene. Trimming stripped 6 bases from V and 3 bases from J, with 12 bases between.